The next 27 T cell receptor beta chains were all read from a single sample in a study of cytomegalovirus exposure and HLA in healthy donors. 60 Vbeta and 13 Jbeta primers were used in PCR. Only in-frame clones appear in the TCRdb table, and some are missing; sequencing was by immunoSEQ multiplex PCR. There are 100,000 or so clones in the sample; roughly 78% occur only once, and 3.5% to 5.5% lies in the top ten. What was sequenced was PBMCs. All receptors derive from a woman in her 40s in good health and CMV-seropositive.

The chain combines TRBV7-8 with TRBJ2-1, with 7 bases lining up with TRBD2. Per germline, CDR1 SGHVS and CDR2 FQNEAQ. V dropped 7 bases and J dropped 8; count of bases not matched to a gene: 17. The CDR3 runs to 16 residues. The CDR3 spells CASTTEGGRYGYEQFF. The CDR3 nucleotides are TGTGCCAGCACCACCGAGGGAGGGAGGTATGGCTATGAGCAGTTCTTC.

This clone was recorded once. This chain connects TRBV7-9 to TRBJ2-1; 11 nucleotides agree with TRBD2. The V segment lost 5 bases and the J segment 8 bases; nucleotides outside the gene matches: 11. The CDR3 covers 16 residues. Germline assignment: CDR1 SEHNR and CDR2 FQNEAQ (reference sequence). DNA of the CDR3: TGTGCCAGCAGCCCTACTAGCGGGAGATTCATCCATGAGCAGTTCTTC. It yields the protein CASSPTSGRFIHEQFF.

The CDR3: CASTLGQTEKLFF. In DNA form, the CDR3 reads TGTGCCAGCACCCTGGGACAGACCGAAAAACTGTTTTTT. V is TRBV5-5 and J is TRBJ1-4; TRBD1 matches at 7 bases. J lost 8 bases, V lost 6 bases, and 7 bases had no gene match. The CDR3 has 13 amino acids. Looked up from germline, CDR1 is SGHKS and CDR2 is YYEKEE (reference sequence).

At least ten counts were recorded for this clone. V and J are TRBV29-1 and TRBJ2-3, with D possibly being TRBD2 (5 bases). The germline V gene has CDR1 SQVTM and CDR2 ANQGSEA. Trimming left V 7 bases short and J 2 bases short, with 16 bases between. CDR3 length equals 14 residues. The CDR3 coding sequence is TGCAGCGCCATACCCGGACGGGACACAGATACGCAGTATTTT. Translated, it gives CSAIPGRDTDTQYF.

This clone was detected a few times. The V call is TRBV7-3, the J call TRBJ2-1; D is possibly TRBD2 (5 bases). Germline V gene sequence: CDR1 SGHTA, CDR2 FQGTGA. This CDR3 has 13 amino acids. Trimming stripped 5 bases from V and 9 bases from J, with 14 bases between. DNA of the CDR3: TGTGCCAGCAGCCCCCTAAGCGGAGTTGAGCAGTTCTTC. Protein product: CASSPLSGVEQFF. The full variable domain, with the rest looked up from reference TRBV7-3 and TRBJ2-1, is GAGVSQTPSNKVTEKGKYVELRCDPISGHTALYWYRQSLGQGPEFLIYFQGTGAADDSGLPNDRFFAVRPEGSVSTLKIQRTERGDSAVYLCASSPLSGVEQFFGPGTRLTVL.

This clone was counted ten times or more. The chain combines TRBV5-6 with TRBJ1-5; D is unclear. The CDR3 length is 16 residues. Germline values: CDR1 SGHDT, CDR2 YYEEEE. V lost 2 bases to trimming and J lost 0 bases, with 12 bases between them. CDR3 region: CASSFQGAYSNQPQHF. The DNA of the CDR3 is TGTGCCAGCAGCTTTCAAGGAGCTTATAGCAATCAGCCCCAGCATTTT.

This clone was detected only a few times. The chain recombines TRBV6-1 with TRBJ1-1; D call uncertain. The CDR3 spans 16 residues. Looked up from germline, CDR1 is MNHNS and CDR2 is SASEGT. Trimming took off 3 bases at V and 3 bases at J, with 17 bases between the two ends. The CDR3 reads CASSDGEGVWDTEAFF. The CDR3 DNA sequence: TGTGCCAGCAGTGATGGGGAGGGCGTTTGGGACACTGAAGCTTTCTTT.

V is TRBV4-1 and J is TRBJ1-1; 9 bases agree with TRBD1. The junction had 10 bases not matched to a gene; V was cut back by 3 bases and J by 2 bases. The CDR3 is 17 amino acids. CDR1 and CDR2 from the germline V gene are MGHRA and YSYEKL. CDR3 residues: CASSHPPRTGANTEAFF. In DNA form, the CDR3 reads TGCGCCAGCAGCCACCCCCCGCGGACAGGGGCAAACACTGAAGCTTTCTTT.

This sequence joins TRBV5-6 and TRBJ1-1; D gene uncertain. There are 11 residues in the CDR3. Germline CDR1 SGHDT, CDR2 YYEEEE. V shed 4 bases and J shed 3 bases, with 4 bases lying between them. CDR3 sequence reads: CASSLDTEAFF. In DNA, the CDR3 is TGTGCCAGCAGCCTAGACACTGAAGCTTTCTTT.

This clone showed up just a few times. The chain links TRBV7-3 to TRBJ2-3; D possibly corresponds to TRBD2 (5 bases). This CDR3 region has 16 residues. CDR1 is SGHTA, CDR2 FQGTGA, per germline. V gave up 2 bases and J gave up 1 base, with 13 bases separating them. In nucleotides, the CDR3 is TGTGCCAGCAGCTTAGGTTCGGGGTCTGGCACAGATACGCAGTATTTT. Its translation: CASSLGSGSGTDTQYF.

The gene calls are TRBV28 and TRBJ1-5; 7 bases agree with TRBD1. Germline loops: CDR1 MDHEN, CDR2 SYDVKM. V dropped 3 bases and J dropped 6; count of bases not matched to a gene: 2. The CDR3 spans 13 residues. The CDR3 here is CASSLEGAQPQHF. Here the CDR3 DNA reads TGTGCCAGCAGTTTGGAGGGGGCTCAGCCCCAGCATTTT.

The chain recombines TRBV27 with TRBJ1-1; possible D gene TRBD1, 5 bases. Deletions cut 8 bases from V and 0 bases from J, with 16 bases between. Germline V gene sequence: CDR1 MNHEY, CDR2 SMNVEV (reference sequence). CDR3 size: 15 residues. As DNA, the CDR3 is TGTGCCAGCCGGGCCGGGGGGGGAGTGAACACTGAAGCTTTCTTT. Its protein product is CASRAGGGVNTEAFF.

The chain couples TRBV7-9 to TRBJ2-7; 8 bases are a match to TRBD2. In germline, CDR1 is SEHNR, CDR2 FQNEAQ (reference sequence). This CDR3 comprises 17 residues. J lost 2 bases, V lost 2 bases, and 11 bases had no gene match. The CDR3 protein is CASSLRRATGGAYEQYF. Written as DNA, the CDR3 is TGTGCCAGCAGCTTACGGCGAGCAACGGGAGGGGCCTACGAGCAGTACTTC.

DNA for the CDR3: TGTGCCAGCAGCCTTTATGGGACAGGCGCTAACTATGGCTACACCTTC. Encoded protein: CASSLYGTGANYGYTF. The V call is TRBV9, the J call TRBJ1-2; 8 bases are a match to TRBD1. V was pared by 4 bases and J by 0 bases, with 8 bases of the junction left unmatched. Germline V gene sequence: CDR1 SGDLS, CDR2 YYNGEE. The CDR3 is 16 amino acids.

The chain employs TRBV27 and TRBJ2-7; 11 positions agree with TRBD2. This CDR3 has 14 amino acids. With V trimmed by 5 bases and J by 3 bases, 3 bases remained unmatched. Germline-derived CDR1 and CDR2 are MNHEY and SMNVEV (reference sequence). The CDR3 spells CASSPGTSGYEQYF. CDR3 bases: TGTGCCAGCAGTCCCGGGACTAGCGGCTACGAGCAGTACTTC.

The chain links TRBV18 to TRBJ2-3; D unclear. CDR1 KGHSH and CDR2 LQKENI come from the germline V gene. The CDR3 spans 13 residues. The ends were cut back, 3 bases at V and 5 bases at J, with 9 bases in the middle. The CDR3: CASSPAQEDTQYF. The CDR3, as DNA: TGTGCCAGCTCACCCGCTCAGGAAGATACGCAGTATTTT.

The genes are TRBV7-2 and TRBJ2-3, with D possibly TRBD2 on 6 matching bases. V was pared by 1 base and J by 2 bases, with 10 bases between. Germline V lookup: CDR1 SGHTA, CDR2 FQGNSA. The CDR3 extends over 15 amino acids. The CDR3 is CASSLVAGITDTQYF. The CDR3 DNA sequence: TGTGCCAGCAGCTTAGTTGCGGGGATCACAGATACGCAGTATTTT.

The chain carries TRBV7-9 and TRBJ2-2, with TRBD2 matching over 7 bases. This CDR3 contains 16 residues. Germline lookup yields CDR1 SEHNR and CDR2 FQNEAQ (reference sequence). V was clipped by 0 bases and J by 0 bases; unmatched bases: 1. In DNA, the CDR3 is TGTGCCAGCAGCTTAGCGGGACTATCGAACACCGGGGAGCTGTTTTTT. This codes for CASSLAGLSNTGELFF.

The chain has TRBV11-2 and TRBJ2-1, with 8 nucleotides matching TRBD1. Germline loops: CDR1 SGHAT, CDR2 FQNNGV. The CDR3 totals 15 residues. V shed 6 bases, J shed 7 bases, and the junction held 11 bases outside the gene matches. CDR3 in DNA: TGTGCCAGCAGGGACAGGGCGCAAAGCCTGAATGAGCAGTTCTTC. Translating it yields CASRDRAQSLNEQFF.

The J gene is TRBJ2-6, the V gene TRBV27, with D unresolved. V lost 5 bases, J lost 0 bases, and 5 bases lay in between. This CDR3 has 14 residues. The germline V gene has CDR1 MNHEY and CDR2 SMNVEV (reference sequence). The CDR3 DNA is TGTGCCAGCAGTCCCCTCTCTGGGGCCAACGTCCTGACTTTC. It encodes CASSPLSGANVLTF.

J is TRBJ2-7 and V is TRBV9; possibly TRBD2 for D (5 bases). This CDR3 has 15 amino acids. Germline-derived CDR1 and CDR2 are SGDLS and YYNGEE. Trimming stripped 5 bases from V and 2 bases from J, with 17 bases between. The CDR3 protein is CASRKAVTTPYEQYF. The CDR3 region has the DNA TGTGCCAGCAGAAAAGCGGTCACCACCCCCTACGAGCAGTACTTC. Variable domain in full (rest from reference TRBV9 and TRBJ2-7): DSGVTQTPKHLITATGQRVTLRCSPRSGDLSVYWYQQSLDQGLQFLIQYYNGEERAKGNILERFSAQQFPDLHSELNLSSLELGDSALYFCASRKAVTTPYEQYFGPGTRLTVT.

The count of this clone is one. V usage is TRBV5-1 and J usage is TRBJ2-3, with 9 bases identical to TRBD1. Germline V gene lookup returns CDR1 SGHRS and CDR2 YFSETQ. This CDR3 has 15 amino acids. The junction had 3 bases not matched to a gene; V was cut back by 4 bases and J by 0 bases. CDR3 region: CASSTGQGSTDTQYF. In DNA form, the CDR3 reads TGCGCCAGCAGCACTGGACAGGGGAGCACAGATACGCAGTATTTT.

This clone was found a few times. The V call is TRBV4-2, the J call TRBJ2-1; 11 bases line up with TRBD2. The CDR3 has 19 amino acids. CDR1 is LGHNA, CDR2 YNFKEQ, per germline. Unmatched junction bases numbered 17, after V lost 3 bases and J lost 7 bases. CDR3 loop: CASSQGQSLLAGGGNEQFF. CDR3 nucleotides: TGTGCCAGCAGCCAGGGTCAAAGCTTATTAGCGGGAGGGGGGAATGAGCAGTTCTTC.

V usage is TRBV6-5 and J usage is TRBJ2-3, with a weak D call TRBD1 (6 bases). CDR3 length: 12 residues. The V end was cut by 5 bases, the J end by 8 bases, with 11 bases between. CDR1 is MNHEY, CDR2 SVGAGI, per germline. The CDR3 region has the DNA TGTGCCAGCAGTCCCAGGGGAAGTACGCAGTATTTT. It is translated as CASSPRGSTQYF.

This clone was seen a few times. The V gene is TRBV5-8, the J gene TRBJ1-1; D gene uncertain. The V gene lost 0 bases and the J gene lost 2 bases, with 11 bases spanning the gap. CDR1 and CDR2 from the germline V gene are SGHTS and YDEGEE. The CDR3 is made up of 15 amino acids. This chain's CDR3 is CASSLASAFNTEAFF. CDR3 in DNA: TGTGCCAGCAGCTTGGCCAGCGCTTTCAACACTGAAGCTTTCTTT.

The chain has TRBV5-5 and TRBJ2-7; TRBD2 agrees at 8 bases. Germline-derived CDR1 and CDR2 are SGHKS and YYEKEE (reference sequence). The junction had 5 bases not matched to a gene; V was cut back by 4 bases and J by 5 bases. This CDR3 comprises 13 residues. CDR3 DNA sequence: TGTGCCAGCAGCCGAGCGGGAGCCCACGAGCAGTACTTC. It translates to CASSRAGAHEQYF.

The chain has TRBV11-2 and TRBJ1-1; D possibly corresponds to TRBD1 (5 bases). Germline-derived CDR1 and CDR2 are SGHAT and FQNNGV. Trimming cost V 3 bases and J 3 bases, with 8 bases left between them. This CDR3 has 13 amino acids. The CDR3 here is CASSLGTYTEAFF. CDR3 coding DNA: TGTGCCAGCAGCTTGGGGACTTACACTGAAGCTTTCTTT.